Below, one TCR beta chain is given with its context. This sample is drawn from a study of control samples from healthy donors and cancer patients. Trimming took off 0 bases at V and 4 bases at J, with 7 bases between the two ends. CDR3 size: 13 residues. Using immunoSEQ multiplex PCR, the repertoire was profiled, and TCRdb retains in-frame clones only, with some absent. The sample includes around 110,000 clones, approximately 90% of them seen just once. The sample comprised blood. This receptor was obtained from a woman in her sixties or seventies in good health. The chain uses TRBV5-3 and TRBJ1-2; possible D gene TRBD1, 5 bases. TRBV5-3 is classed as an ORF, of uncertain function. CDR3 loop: CARSLAGPYGYTF. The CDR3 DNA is TGTGCCAGAAGCTTGGCAGGGCCCTATGGCTACACCTTC.